The text below deals with one TCR beta chain. Its target is not known. Looked up from germline, CDR1 is MDHEN and CDR2 is SYDVKM. V lost 6 bases to trimming and J lost 3 bases; unmatched junction nucleotides: 7. This CDR3 contains 16 residues. The data were taken from a study of identical twins. General study findings and limits: The degree of excess twin sharing was weaker in beta out-of-frame sequences. A cross-sectional statistical analysis, not follow-up of the same donors, supported the conclusions.

Unique molecular identifiers were in the cDNA, with template-switch universal primer binding. TCRdb re-called the 5' RACE reads through MiXCR, storing one row per CDR3 protein. The sample holds 450,000 to 650,000 distinct CDR3 sequences, roughly 15% seen once. The same specimen was also included in a second study, on yellow fever vaccine responses in identical twins.

J is TRBJ2-5 and V is TRBV28; 13 bases align to TRBD2. This receptor was obtained from a young woman in good health. The sample was CD4+ T cells sorted from blood. The CDR3 DNA sequence: TGTGCCAGCAGACTGGGACTAGCGGGACCTAAAGAGACCCAGTACTTC. The encoded protein is CASRLGLAGPKETQYF.